Here is one TCR beta chain with its context. What it recognizes is unknown. Sequenced by immunoSEQ multiplex PCR; TCRdb stores in-frame clones only, minus some. Of roughly 2,300,000 clones in the sample, 92% were seen once. The CDR3 loop spans 14 amino acids. Per the germline V gene, CDR1 is MGHDK and CDR2 is SYGVNS. The V end was cut by 3 bases, the J end by 0 bases, with 3 bases between. The data are from a study of shared clonotypes between healthy human individuals. Study-level points and caveats: Owing to a small donor count, the genetic and exposure-history diversity represented was limited.

This clonotype was obtained from a man aged 18 to 29 in good health. Some clones in this sample may be carry-over from other donors' samples. The V call is TRBV25-1, the J call TRBJ2-6; D unclear. The material sequenced was naive CD4+ T cells from PBMCs. Stated subset: CD45RA+ positively selected. The CDR3, as DNA: TGTGCCAGCAGTGAGTACTCTGGGGCCAACGTCCTGACTTTC. Translating it yields CASSEYSGANVLTF. The full variable domain, in which reference TRBV25-1 and TRBJ2-6 provide the parts outside the CDR3, is EADIYQTPRYLVIGTGKKITLECSQTMGHDKMYWYQQDPGMELHLIHYSYGVNSTEKGDLSSESTVSRIRTEHFPLTLESARPSHTSQYLCASSEYSGANVLTFGAGSRLTVL.